These T cell receptor beta chains were read from a single sample in a study of blood T cell repertoires in COVID-19. Measured with immunoSEQ multiplex PCR; TCRdb has only the in-frame clones, and not every one. The sample has about 100,000 clones, approximately 91% seen once. Sample: peripheral blood. Receptors originate from a man aged 55-75 years with acute or convalescent COVID-19. The CDR3 runs from the conserved cysteine through the conserved F or W. Fields, in order: clone size, D gene, CDR3 length, J gene, V gene, CDR3 DNA, CDR3 protein. A D gene is named only where the DNA matches it firmly. Rows may omit the clone size; those that give it use once, few, many or a size class.

abundance: -; d_gene: -; len: 13; j_gene: TRBJ2-3; v_gene: TRBV7-2; CDR3nt: TGTGCCAGCAGCTGGCAGGGGACAGATACGCAGTATTTT; CDR3aa: CASSWQGTDTQYF
abundance: -; d_gene: TRBD1; len: 15; j_gene: TRBJ1-4; v_gene: TRBV19; CDR3nt: TGTGCCAGTAGCAGGGACAGGGCAACTAATGAAAAACTGTTTTTT; CDR3aa: CASSRDRATNEKLFF
abundance: -; d_gene: -; len: 15; j_gene: TRBJ2-1; v_gene: TRBV19; CDR3nt: TGTGCCAGTACACCCCCGGGGCGGGATTACAATGAGCAGTTCTTC; CDR3aa: CASTPPGRDYNEQFF
abundance: -; d_gene: -; len: 16; j_gene: TRBJ2-2; v_gene: TRBV13; CDR3nt: TGTGCCAGCAGCTCGGAGCTGGCGGGGTACACCGGGGAGCTGTTTTTT; CDR3aa: CASSSELAGYTGELFF
abundance: -; d_gene: -; len: 14; j_gene: TRBJ1-1; v_gene: TRBV5-1; CDR3nt: TGCGCCAGCAGCTTGGAAGGGGGGAACACTGAAGCTTTCTTT; CDR3aa: CASSLEGGNTEAFF
abundance: -; d_gene: -; len: 13; j_gene: TRBJ2-3; v_gene: TRBV6-6; CDR3nt: TGTGCCAGCTGGTCGGTTGGCACAGATACGCAGTATTTT; CDR3aa: CASWSVGTDTQYF
abundance: -; d_gene: TRBD2; len: 18; j_gene: TRBJ2-1; v_gene: TRBV4-2; CDR3nt: TGTGCCAGCAGCCCCCTGGCGTCTTTCGGGGGGATCAACAATGAGCAGTTCTTC; CDR3aa: CASSPLASFGGINNEQFF
abundance: -; d_gene: -; len: 12; j_gene: TRBJ2-5; v_gene: TRBV6-1; CDR3nt: TGTGCCAGCAGTGAACGTCGAGAGGTCTCCCACTTC; CDR3aa: CASSERREVSHF
abundance: -; d_gene: TRBD1; len: 14; j_gene: TRBJ2-5; v_gene: TRBV15; CDR3nt: TGTGCCACCAGCACCCGAGGGGGCGGAGAGACCCAGTACTTC; CDR3aa: CATSTRGGGETQYF
abundance: -; d_gene: TRBD1; len: 15; j_gene: TRBJ1-4; v_gene: TRBV6-5; CDR3nt: TGTGCCAGCAGTTACCCTGGGACAGAAGATGAAAAACTGTTTTTT; CDR3aa: CASSYPGTEDEKLFF
abundance: once; d_gene: -; len: 15; j_gene: TRBJ2-2; v_gene: TRBV6-5; CDR3nt: TGTGCCACCCCAAGGGCTAGCCTGAACACCGGTGAGCTGTTTTTT; CDR3aa: CATPRASLNTGELFF
abundance: few; d_gene: -; len: 14; j_gene: TRBJ1-1; v_gene: TRBV19; CDR3nt: TGTGCCAGTAGTTTGGACACTTTGAACACTGAAGCTTTCTTT; CDR3aa: CASSLDTLNTEAFF
abundance: few; d_gene: -; len: 17; j_gene: TRBJ1-1; v_gene: TRBV3-1/TRBV3-2; CDR3nt: TGTGCCAGCAGCCAAGGGTTAGGGGACTGGGATGCCCGGGGAGCTTTCTTT; CDR3aa: CASSQGLGDWDARGAFF
abundance: -; d_gene: TRBD1; len: 15; j_gene: TRBJ1-4; v_gene: TRBV15; CDR3nt: TGTGCCACCAGCACACAGGGGCCTTCGGGGGAAAAACTGTTTTTT; CDR3aa: CATSTQGPSGEKLFF
abundance: -; d_gene: -; len: 14; j_gene: TRBJ1-1; v_gene: TRBV6-5; CDR3nt: TGTGCCAGCATTTTGCAGGGTACGAACACTGAAGCTTTCTTT; CDR3aa: CASILQGTNTEAFF
abundance: -; d_gene: TRBD2; len: 15; j_gene: TRBJ2-7; v_gene: TRBV10-3; CDR3nt: TGTGCCATCAGTGACTGGTCGGGAGGGCCTAACGAGCAGTACTTC; CDR3aa: CAISDWSGGPNEQYF
abundance: once; d_gene: TRBD1; len: 13; j_gene: TRBJ1-1; v_gene: TRBV11-3; CDR3nt: TGTGCCAGCAGCGTCGACAGGGGTGCTGAAGCTTTCTTT; CDR3aa: CASSVDRGAEAFF
abundance: -; d_gene: TRBD2; len: 16; j_gene: TRBJ2-3; v_gene: TRBV6-2/TRBV6-3; CDR3nt: TGTGCCAGCAGCTTATTACTAGCGCGAGCGACAGATACGCAGTATTTT; CDR3aa: CASSLLLARATDTQYF
abundance: few; d_gene: -; len: 14; j_gene: TRBJ1-1; v_gene: TRBV7-2; CDR3nt: TGTGCCAGCAGCCGCGACAGGCGGAACACTGAAGCTTTCTTT; CDR3aa: CASSRDRRNTEAFF
abundance: -; d_gene: -; len: 16; j_gene: TRBJ1-1; v_gene: TRBV5-4; CDR3nt: TGTGCCAGCAGCTCCGACATACCAAAGACAGGAACTGAAGCTTTCTTT; CDR3aa: CASSSDIPKTGTEAFF
abundance: -; d_gene: -; len: 17; j_gene: TRBJ2-4; v_gene: TRBV21-1; CDR3nt: TGTGCCAGCAGCAATCGCACTAGCGGGAGGGGCAAAAACATTCAGTACTTC; CDR3aa: CASSNRTSGRGKNIQYF
abundance: -; d_gene: -; len: 13; j_gene: TRBJ2-3; v_gene: TRBV12-3/TRBV12-4; CDR3nt: TGTGCCAGCAGCTCGAGGGGGGGAGATACGCAGTATTTT; CDR3aa: CASSSRGGDTQYF
abundance: once; d_gene: TRBD1; len: 14; j_gene: TRBJ1-6; v_gene: TRBV11-3; CDR3nt: TGTGCCAGCAGCTTGGACAGGGTTGGTTCACCCCTCCACTTT; CDR3aa: CASSLDRVGSPLHF
abundance: few; d_gene: TRBD2; len: 15; j_gene: TRBJ2-1; v_gene: TRBV20-1; CDR3nt: TGCAGTGCTAGTTTTAGCGGGAGCAAGGACAATGAGCAGTTCTTC; CDR3aa: CSASFSGSKDNEQFF
abundance: -; d_gene: -; len: 13; j_gene: TRBJ1-2; v_gene: TRBV5-1; CDR3nt: TGCGCCAGCAGCTTAAGGGGCGACTATGGCTACACCTTC; CDR3aa: CASSLRGDYGYTF
abundance: -; d_gene: -; len: 16; j_gene: TRBJ2-5; v_gene: TRBV21-1; CDR3nt: TGTGCCAGCAGCGCCCGGACTAGCGCCCCAAAGGGGGCCCAGTACTTC; CDR3aa: CASSARTSAPKGAQYF
abundance: -; d_gene: -; len: 13; j_gene: TRBJ2-7; v_gene: TRBV7-8; CDR3nt: TGTGCCAGCAGCTTAGTGGGCAGCTTCGAGCAGTACTTC; CDR3aa: CASSLVGSFEQYF
abundance: -; d_gene: TRBD1; len: 16; j_gene: TRBJ2-3; v_gene: TRBV15; CDR3nt: TGTGCCACCAGGGCGTACGAGGGGGCTAGCACAGATACGCAGTATTTT; CDR3aa: CATRAYEGASTDTQYF
abundance: -; d_gene: TRBD1; len: 16; j_gene: TRBJ2-1; v_gene: TRBV24-1; CDR3nt: TGTGCCACCAGTGACACGGGACAGGGGGTCAAGAATGAGCAGTTCTTC; CDR3aa: CATSDTGQGVKNEQFF
abundance: -; d_gene: TRBD1; len: 15; j_gene: TRBJ1-5; v_gene: TRBV19; CDR3nt: TGTGCCACACGACAGGGACTGACTCCCACCCAGCCCCAGCATTTT; CDR3aa: CATRQGLTPTQPQHF
abundance: few; d_gene: TRBD1; len: 15; j_gene: TRBJ2-2; v_gene: TRBV15; CDR3nt: TGTGCCACCAGCAGAGACAGGGGGAGCACCGGGGAGCTGTTTTTT; CDR3aa: CATSRDRGSTGELFF
abundance: -; d_gene: TRBD2; len: 19; j_gene: TRBJ2-3; v_gene: TRBV4-2; CDR3nt: TGTGCCAGCAGCCAAGTATTCGGTCGAGGTAGCGGGATGGAAGATACGCAGTATTTT; CDR3aa: CASSQVFGRGSGMEDTQYF
abundance: -; d_gene: -; len: 14; j_gene: TRBJ1-1; v_gene: TRBV5-5; CDR3nt: TGTGCCAGCAGCTTGTTTCTGGGAGGCACTGAAGCTTTCTTT; CDR3aa: CASSLFLGGTEAFF
abundance: -; d_gene: TRBD2; len: 14; j_gene: TRBJ2-3; v_gene: TRBV2; CDR3nt: TGTGCCAGCAGCATCGGTGCGGGAGGGGATACGCAGTATTTT; CDR3aa: CASSIGAGGDTQYF
abundance: -; d_gene: -; len: 14; j_gene: TRBJ1-1; v_gene: TRBV10-3; CDR3nt: TGTGCCATCAGGGAGGACGGGTTAGTCGCTGAAGCTTTCTTT; CDR3aa: CAIREDGLVAEAFF
abundance: -; d_gene: -; len: 14; j_gene: TRBJ2-7; v_gene: TRBV2; CDR3nt: TGTGCCAGCAAGCGACAGGAGCTCTCCTACGAGCAGTACTTC; CDR3aa: CASKRQELSYEQYF
abundance: -; d_gene: -; len: 14; j_gene: TRBJ2-3; v_gene: TRBV2; CDR3nt: TGTGCCAGCAGTAAACTAGAGATTACAGATACGCAGTATTTT; CDR3aa: CASSKLEITDTQYF
abundance: -; d_gene: TRBD1; len: 15; j_gene: TRBJ2-1; v_gene: TRBV9; CDR3nt: TGTGCCAGCAGCGTATGGGACAGCTCCTACAATGAGCAGTTCTTC; CDR3aa: CASSVWDSSYNEQFF
abundance: -; d_gene: -; len: 13; j_gene: TRBJ2-6; v_gene: TRBV19; CDR3nt: TGTGCCAGTAGCCTCTCTGGGGCCAACGTCCTGACTTTC; CDR3aa: CASSLSGANVLTF
abundance: -; d_gene: -; len: 15; j_gene: TRBJ2-3; v_gene: TRBV3-1/TRBV3-2; CDR3nt: TGTGCCAGCAGCCCAAACCCTTCCCCGGGGGATACGCAGTATTTT; CDR3aa: CASSPNPSPGDTQYF
abundance: -; d_gene: TRBD1; len: 15; j_gene: TRBJ2-7; v_gene: TRBV9; CDR3nt: TGTGCCAGCAGCGTAGACAGGGGGCCGCCCTACGAGCAGTACTTC; CDR3aa: CASSVDRGPPYEQYF
abundance: -; d_gene: TRBD2; len: 17; j_gene: TRBJ2-2; v_gene: TRBV5-1; CDR3nt: TGCGCCAGCAGCTTCTCGACTAGCGGGGTAAACACCGGGGAGCTGTTTTTT; CDR3aa: CASSFSTSGVNTGELFF
abundance: -; d_gene: TRBD1; len: 12; j_gene: TRBJ1-2; v_gene: TRBV10-3; CDR3nt: TGTGCCATCAGCGGACAGGGAGATGGCTACACCTTC; CDR3aa: CAISGQGDGYTF
abundance: -; d_gene: -; len: 13; j_gene: TRBJ1-3; v_gene: TRBV11-2; CDR3nt: TGTGCCAGCAGATCCACGGTGGGAAACACCATATATTTT; CDR3aa: CASRSTVGNTIYF
abundance: -; d_gene: -; len: 13; j_gene: TRBJ2-2; v_gene: TRBV7-2; CDR3nt: TGTGCCAGCCGCCGGAGTCGTACCGGGGAGCTGTTTTTT; CDR3aa: CASRRSRTGELFF
abundance: -; d_gene: TRBD1; len: 17; j_gene: TRBJ2-5; v_gene: TRBV5-5; CDR3nt: TGTGCCAGCAGCTTGGGGGACAGGGTCGGGCAACAAGAGACCCAGTACTTC; CDR3aa: CASSLGDRVGQQETQYF
abundance: few; d_gene: -; len: 15; j_gene: TRBJ1-4; v_gene: TRBV7-9; CDR3nt: TGTGCCAGCAGCGCGCCGGGACTGGCTAATGAAAAACTGTTTTTT; CDR3aa: CASSAPGLANEKLFF
abundance: once; d_gene: -; len: 15; j_gene: TRBJ2-3; v_gene: TRBV1; CDR3nt: TGCACCAGCAGCCAAGATCGGAAGGGGAAATGGGCGCAGTATTTT; CDR3aa: CTSSQDRKGKWAQYF
abundance: -; d_gene: TRBD1; len: 14; j_gene: TRBJ1-4; v_gene: TRBV10-3; CDR3nt: TGTGCCGTCGGCCCTTCAGGGGGTAGGGAAAAACTGTTTTTT; CDR3aa: CAVGPSGGREKLFF
abundance: once; d_gene: -; len: 16; j_gene: TRBJ2-3; v_gene: TRBV27; CDR3nt: TGTGCCAGCAGTTTACGGGTCGGGAGAGCGGGAGATACGCAGTATTTT; CDR3aa: CASSLRVGRAGDTQYF
abundance: -; d_gene: -; len: 13; j_gene: TRBJ2-6; v_gene: TRBV12-3/TRBV12-4; CDR3nt: TGTGCCAGCCGCCCGACCGGGTCCAACGTCCTGACTTTC; CDR3aa: CASRPTGSNVLTF
abundance: -; d_gene: -; len: 14; j_gene: TRBJ1-4; v_gene: TRBV7-2; CDR3nt: TGTGCCAGCAGGTTGACAGGAGCTTCTGAAAAACTGTTTTTT; CDR3aa: CASRLTGASEKLFF
abundance: -; d_gene: -; len: 13; j_gene: TRBJ1-2; v_gene: TRBV28; CDR3nt: TGTGCCAGCAGCTTCGCCCTATCATATGGCTACACCTTC; CDR3aa: CASSFALSYGYTF
abundance: -; d_gene: TRBD2; len: 12; j_gene: TRBJ2-1; v_gene: TRBV12-3/TRBV12-4; CDR3nt: TGTGCCAGCAGTTCGACTAGCAGTGAGCAGTTCTTC; CDR3aa: CASSSTSSEQFF
abundance: -; d_gene: TRBD2; len: 16; j_gene: TRBJ2-7; v_gene: TRBV5-1; CDR3nt: TGCGCCAGCAGCCGGACATCTAGCGGGACAACCTACGAGCAGTACTTC; CDR3aa: CASSRTSSGTTYEQYF
abundance: -; d_gene: TRBD2; len: 15; j_gene: TRBJ2-5; v_gene: TRBV15; CDR3nt: TGTGCCACCAGCGGCGGACTAGCGGCCCAAGAGACCCAGTACTTC; CDR3aa: CATSGGLAAQETQYF
abundance: -; d_gene: -; len: 14; j_gene: TRBJ2-7; v_gene: TRBV4-3; CDR3nt: TGCGCCAGCAGCCCGGGTCTTAACGCCTACGAGCAGTACTTC; CDR3aa: CASSPGLNAYEQYF
abundance: -; d_gene: TRBD1; len: 15; j_gene: TRBJ2-6; v_gene: TRBV5-8; CDR3nt: TGTGCCAGCAGCCAACAGGGGTATGGGGCCAACGTCCTGACTTTC; CDR3aa: CASSQQGYGANVLTF
abundance: once; d_gene: -; len: 14; j_gene: TRBJ2-5; v_gene: TRBV7-3; CDR3nt: TGTGCCAGCAGCCTCGGCCCGGGTCAAGAGACCCAGTACTTC; CDR3aa: CASSLGPGQETQYF